Sequencing of this TCR beta chain was carried out in a study of CDR3 diversity in severe acne. TCRdb redid the calling of the PCR reads with MiXCR, one entry per CDR3 protein. The sample consists of roughly 100,000 distinct CDR3 sequences, about half of them appearing once. This CDR3 spans 13 amino acids. The germline V gene encodes CDR1 PRHDT and CDR2 FYEKMQ (reference sequence). Turning to this clonotype: A clone one base away is much larger, so this may be a read error.

This rearrangement joins TRBV13 to TRBJ2-1; D not resolved. Specimen: blood. This TCR was recovered from a male donor with acne. CDR3 sequence: CASSLNGWMEQLF. DNA for the CDR3: TGTGCCAGCAGCTTAAACGGATGGATGGAGCAGCTCTTC.